These T cell receptor beta chains were read from a single sample in a study of early T cells in non-severe SARS-CoV-2 infection. TCRdb recomputed calls from the 5' RACE reads with MiXCR, one row per CDR3 protein. The sample has 35,000 to 50,000 distinct CDR3 sequences; roughly 23% are singletons. Sequencing was performed on whole blood, taken at baseline. The receptors derive from an adult who was a healthcare worker with PCR-confirmed SARS-CoV-2 infection or an uninfected control (not recorded which). Each CDR3 is given without its conserved first and last residue. The order of the fields is V gene, J gene, CDR3 protein.

TRBV11-2	TRBJ2-1	ASSFLKFNEQF
TRBV6-5	TRBJ1-4	ASSTSRSATNEKLF
TRBV19	TRBJ1-5	ASAGRLNSNQPQH
TRBV5-1	TRBJ2-7	ASSLVGPGEQY
TRBV6-6	TRBJ2-5	ASSRDGSQETQY
TRBV11-2	TRBJ2-7	ASSPAGSSYEQY
TRBV4-2	TRBJ1-2	ASSQGGRESYGYT
TRBV28	TRBJ1-5	ASSRDRAVQPQH
TRBV20-1	TRBJ2-1	SATGYNEQF
TRBV25-1	TRBJ1-5	ASSEYRDNQPQH
TRBV11-3	TRBJ2-7	ASSPRTSGDEQY
TRBV20-1	TRBJ1-1	SARTPGRGNTEAF
TRBV12-3/TRBV12-4	TRBJ1-4	ASAMYRGEKLF
TRBV10-2	TRBJ2-7	ASRGWGISSYEQY
TRBV27	TRBJ1-3	ASSLTPLAGNTIY
TRBV5-1	TRBJ1-1	ASSLQGTMNTEAF
TRBV6-1	TRBJ2-3	ASSESSGGADTQY
TRBV21-1	TRBJ2-5	ASSDSGVKY
TRBV7-8	TRBJ2-3	ASSLDLRSDTQY
TRBV5-5	TRBJ1-6	ASSRTGGGNSPLH
TRBV6-5	TRBJ2-3	ASSYSLGGDTQY
TRBV9	TRBJ2-7	ASSVATRGGETYEQY
TRBV27	TRBJ2-5	ASSPLTVPGETQY
TRBV7-8	TRBJ1-2	ASRDLVQHNYGYT
TRBV18	TRBJ2-6	ASSPSVGLTGANVLT